This T cell receptor beta chain was retrieved from a study of blood T cells in healthy people across ages. A second PCR, run for about 6 to 12 cycles, used a sample-barcoded 5' primer plus a J-beta primer mix. MiXCR was run by TCRdb on the 5' RACE reads, yielding one entry per CDR3 protein. The sample has roughly 1.5 million distinct CDR3 sequences, approximately 42% seen once; the top ten hold 4%. Germline V CDR1 and CDR2: DFQATT, SNEGSKA (reference sequence). The CDR3 has 12 amino acids. Trimming pared 4 bases from V and 2 bases from J, leaving 6 bases between. The TCR was taken from a young woman in good health. Sequencing was performed on blood. The chain links TRBV20-1 to TRBJ2-1; D is ambiguous. The CDR3 sequence is CSAMRTYNEQFF. As DNA, the CDR3 is TGCAGTGCTATGCGCACCTACAATGAGCAGTTCTTC.